A selection of T cell receptor beta chains follows, all from one sample in a study of T-cell reconstitution after alpha-beta-depleted transplantation in children. TCRdb reanalysed the PCR reads using MiXCR and keeps one entry per CDR3 protein. The sample has hundreds of thousands of distinct CDR3 sequences, more than 20% seen once; the top ten hold 4% to 5.5%. The sample in question was PBMCs, mostly from graft donor cells, obtained 360 days after TCRalphabeta/CD19-depleted stem cell transplant. These receptors were taken from a female patient between 2 and 15 years old who had a stem cell transplant for congenital amegakaryocytic thrombocytopenia, so the T cells may come from the graft donor. Each CDR3 is given with its conserved first and last residue. The order of the fields is D gene, V gene, J gene, clone size, CDR3 DNA, CDR3 protein. D genes are given only for firm matches. Some rows have no size entry. The others give once, few or many, or a class for an expanded clone.

>-|TRBV11-2|TRBJ2-5|few
TGTGCCAGCAGCTTTGTCACAGGGCACCAAGAGACCCAGTACTTC
CASSFVTGHQETQYF
>-|TRBV15|TRBJ1-1|few
TGTGCCACCAGCAGAGATCGGCACACTGAAGCTTTCTTT
CATSRDRHTEAFF
>-|TRBV5-1|TRBJ2-2|-
TGCGCCAGCAGCTTGGTTACAAAATCTACGAACACCGGGGAGCTGTTTTTT
CASSLVTKSTNTGELFF
>-|TRBV19|TRBJ2-7|-
TGTGCCAGTAGTAAACCCACCGGGACAACCTACGAGCAGTACTTC
CASSKPTGTTYEQYF
>-|TRBV7-6|TRBJ2-7|few
TGTGCCAGCAGCTTAGAGAACAGGCACTACGAGCAGTACTTC
CASSLENRHYEQYF
>TRBD2|TRBV20-1|TRBJ2-7|-
TGCAGTGCTAGAGGCGGGAGGGTGTACGAGCAGTACTTC
CSARGGRVYEQYF
>-|TRBV4-2|TRBJ1-5|many
TGTGCCAGCAGCCAAGACCCCCCGGGCAATCAGCCCCAGCATTTT
CASSQDPPGNQPQHF
>TRBD1|TRBV27|TRBJ2-1|-
TGTGCCATCCCGGGACAGGGTTCCAATGAGCAGTTCTTC
CAIPGQGSNEQFF
>TRBD1|TRBV5-1|TRBJ1-4|-
TGCGCCAGCAGCGGGACAGGGGCGATTAATGAAAAACTGTTTTTT
CASSGTGAINEKLFF
>-|TRBV20-1|TRBJ2-4|few
TGCAGTGCCCGGACCGGGAAAGAGGTCGGCATTCAGTACTTC
CSARTGKEVGIQYF
>-|TRBV20-1|TRBJ2-2|few
TGCAGTGCTAGACCGACCCCAGTAGGCGGGGAGCTGTTTTTT
CSARPTPVGGELFF
>-|TRBV4-2|TRBJ2-3|few
TGTGCCAGCAGCTCTCGGACTAATCCCCCGGAAGATACGCAGTATTTT
CASSSRTNPPEDTQYF
>-|TRBV20-1|TRBJ1-2|-
TGCAGTGCTATTCTCGGCCTTGAAGAATATGGCTACACCTTC
CSAILGLEEYGYTF
>-|TRBV12-3/TRBV12-4|TRBJ1-4|-
TGTGCCAGCAGTCTAGCCGGCGAAACGAGGATGTTTTTT
CASSLAGETRMFF
>-|TRBV20-1|TRBJ1-4|-
TGCAGTGCTATGTGGGGAAGGGATGAAAAACTGTTTTTT
CSAMWGRDEKLFF
>TRBD1|TRBV5-1|TRBJ2-5|few
TGCGCCAGCAACCCCAGACAGGGGATGCAGACCCAGTACTTC
CASNPRQGMQTQYF
>TRBD2|TRBV20-1|TRBJ2-2|-
TGCAGTGCTAGAGATCCGGAACTAGCGGGAGTAGTCGGGGAGCTGTTTTTT
CSARDPELAGVVGELFF
>TRBD1|TRBV9|TRBJ1-3|-
TGTGCCAGCAGCGGACCGGGACAGGGAAACACCATATATTTT
CASSGPGQGNTIYF
>-|TRBV5-8|TRBJ2-7|few
TGTGCCAGCAGCCTTGACAGGAATCAGTACGAGCAGTACTTC
CASSLDRNQYEQYF
>-|TRBV20-1|TRBJ2-5|-
TGCAGTGCTAGACAGGGGCGACAAGAGACCCAGTACTTC
CSARQGRQETQYF
>-|TRBV6-1|TRBJ2-1|-
TGTGCCAGCAGCCCTAGAAGTTCATCCTGGTTGCACAATGAGCAGTTCTTC
CASSPRSSSWLHNEQFF
>-|TRBV7-2|TRBJ1-2|-
TGTGCCAGCAGCTTATGGACAGACGACCCTAACACCTTC
CASSLWTDDPNTF
>-|TRBV29-1|TRBJ1-1|few
TGCAGCGTTGAAATCCACTCGAACACTGAAGCTTTCTTT
CSVEIHSNTEAFF
>TRBD1|TRBV28|TRBJ1-2|-
TGTGCCAGTTCTCCAGGACAGGCTAACTATGGCTACACCTTC
CASSPGQANYGYTF
>-|TRBV20-1|TRBJ2-5|-
TGCAGTGCCCGCCGAGGGGCGAGGGAGACCCAGTACTTC
CSARRGARETQYF
>-|TRBV12-3/TRBV12-4|TRBJ1-5|few
TGTGCCAGCAGCGGCGCCTTCTATCAGCCCCAGCATTTT
CASSGAFYQPQHF
>-|TRBV2|TRBJ2-3|-
TGTGCCAGCGGGGACTCGATTAGGGCAGATACGCAGTATTTT
CASGDSIRADTQYF
>-|TRBV12-3/TRBV12-4|TRBJ2-5|many
TGTGCCAGCAGTCCTATGGGTCTAGAACGTAAAGAGACCCAGTACTTC
CASSPMGLERKETQYF
>TRBD2|TRBV10-3|TRBJ2-1|few
TGTGCCATTCTAGCGGGAGGGTACAATGAGCAGTTCTTC
CAILAGGYNEQFF
>TRBD2|TRBV12-3/TRBV12-4|TRBJ2-1|many
TGTGCCAGCAGTATGTCGGGACTACGAATCTCCTACAATGAGCAGTTCTTC
CASSMSGLRISYNEQFF
>TRBD2|TRBV12-3/TRBV12-4|TRBJ2-5|-
TGTGCCAGCAGTTTAGCAATTGGGAGGGAACCTCAAGAGACCCAGTACTTC
CASSLAIGREPQETQYF